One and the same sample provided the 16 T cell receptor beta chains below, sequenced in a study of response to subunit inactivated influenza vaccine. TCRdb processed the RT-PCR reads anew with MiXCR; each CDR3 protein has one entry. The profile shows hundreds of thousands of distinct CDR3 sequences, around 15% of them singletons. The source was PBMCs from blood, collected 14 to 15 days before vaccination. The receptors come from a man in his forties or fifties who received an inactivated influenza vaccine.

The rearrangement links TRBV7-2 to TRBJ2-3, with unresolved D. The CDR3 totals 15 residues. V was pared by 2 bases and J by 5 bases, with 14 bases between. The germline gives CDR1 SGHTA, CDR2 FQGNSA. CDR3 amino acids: CASSLLSQSKDTQYF. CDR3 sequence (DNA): TGTGCCAGCAGCTTATTATCGCAGAGTAAAGATACGCAGTATTTT.

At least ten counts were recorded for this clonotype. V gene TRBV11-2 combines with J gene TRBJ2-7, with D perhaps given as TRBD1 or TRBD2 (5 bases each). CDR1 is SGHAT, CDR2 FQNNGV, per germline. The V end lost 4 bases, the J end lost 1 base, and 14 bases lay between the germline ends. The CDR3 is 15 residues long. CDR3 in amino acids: CASSSWDRPSYEQYF. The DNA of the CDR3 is TGTGCCAGCAGCTCCTGGGACCGGCCTTCCTACGAGCAGTACTTC.

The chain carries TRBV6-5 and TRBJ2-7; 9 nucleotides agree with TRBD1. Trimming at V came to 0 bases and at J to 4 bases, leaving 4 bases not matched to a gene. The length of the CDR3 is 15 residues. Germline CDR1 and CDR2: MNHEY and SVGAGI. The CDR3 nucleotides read TGTGCCAGCAGTTACTCGAATGACAGGGGGTACGAGCAGTACTTC. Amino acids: CASSYSNDRGYEQYF.

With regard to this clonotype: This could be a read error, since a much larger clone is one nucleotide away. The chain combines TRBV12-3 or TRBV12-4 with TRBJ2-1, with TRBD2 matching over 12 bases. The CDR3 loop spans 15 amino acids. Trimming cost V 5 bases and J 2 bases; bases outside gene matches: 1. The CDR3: CASSRTSGAYNEQFF. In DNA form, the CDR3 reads TGTGCCAGCAGTAGGACTAGCGGGGCCTACAATGAGCAGTTCTTC.

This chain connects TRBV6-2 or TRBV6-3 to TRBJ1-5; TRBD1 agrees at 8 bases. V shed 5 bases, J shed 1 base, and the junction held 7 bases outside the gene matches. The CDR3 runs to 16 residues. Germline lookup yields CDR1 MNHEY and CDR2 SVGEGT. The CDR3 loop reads CASSTDRGRSNQPQHF. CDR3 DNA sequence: TGTGCCAGCAGTACCGACAGGGGTCGGAGCAATCAGCCCCAGCATTTT.

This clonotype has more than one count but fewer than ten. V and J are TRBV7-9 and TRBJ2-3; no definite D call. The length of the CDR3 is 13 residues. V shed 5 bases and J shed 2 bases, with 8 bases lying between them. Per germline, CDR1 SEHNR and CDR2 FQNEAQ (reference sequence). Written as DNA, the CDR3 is TGTGCCAGCAGCGAATTAAACACAGATACGCAGTATTTT. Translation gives CASSELNTDTQYF.

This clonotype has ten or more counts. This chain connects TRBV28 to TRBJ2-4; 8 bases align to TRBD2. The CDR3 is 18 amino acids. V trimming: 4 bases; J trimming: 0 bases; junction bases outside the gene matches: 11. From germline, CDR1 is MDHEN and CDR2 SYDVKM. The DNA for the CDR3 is TGTGCCAGCAGTTATCTAGCGGGTCCAGCCCTAGCCAAAAACATTCAGTACTTC. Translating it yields CASSYLAGPALAKNIQYF.

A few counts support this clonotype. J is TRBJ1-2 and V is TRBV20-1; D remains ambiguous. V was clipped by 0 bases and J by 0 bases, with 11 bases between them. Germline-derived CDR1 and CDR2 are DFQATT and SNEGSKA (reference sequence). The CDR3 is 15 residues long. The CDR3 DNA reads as TGCAGTGCTAGAGATCAGACGGCCGCTAACTATGGCTACACCTTC. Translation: CSARDQTAANYGYTF.

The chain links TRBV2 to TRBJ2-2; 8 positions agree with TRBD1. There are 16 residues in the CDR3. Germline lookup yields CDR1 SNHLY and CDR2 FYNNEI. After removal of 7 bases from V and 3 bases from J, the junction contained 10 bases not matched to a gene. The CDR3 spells CASNFPLTGDTGELFF. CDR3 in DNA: TGTGCCAGCAATTTCCCTTTGACAGGGGACACCGGGGAGCTGTTTTTT. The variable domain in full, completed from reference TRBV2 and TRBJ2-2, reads EPEVTQTPSHQVTQMGQEVILRCVPISNHLYFYWYRQILGQKVEFLVSFYNNEISEKSEIFDDQFSVERPDGSNFTLKIRSTKLEDSAMYFCASNFPLTGDTGELFFGEGSRLTVL.

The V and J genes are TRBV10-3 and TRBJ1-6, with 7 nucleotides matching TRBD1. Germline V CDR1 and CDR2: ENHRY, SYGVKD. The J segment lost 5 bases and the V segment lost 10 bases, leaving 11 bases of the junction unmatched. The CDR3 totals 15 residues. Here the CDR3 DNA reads TGTGCCACTAGATCCGGGACAGACGATAATTCACCCCTCCACTTT. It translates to CATRSGTDDNSPLHF.

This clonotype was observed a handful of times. The CDR3 bases are TGCGCCAGCAGCCAATCAGGGATTTCAGATACGCAGTATTTT. This sequence encodes CASSQSGISDTQYF. V gene TRBV4-3 combines with J gene TRBJ2-3; a possible D gene is TRBD1 (5 bases). V was shortened by 2 bases and J by 4 bases, with 10 bases between the two germline ends. CDR1 and CDR2 from the germline V gene are LGHNA and YSLEER. This CDR3 spans 14 amino acids.

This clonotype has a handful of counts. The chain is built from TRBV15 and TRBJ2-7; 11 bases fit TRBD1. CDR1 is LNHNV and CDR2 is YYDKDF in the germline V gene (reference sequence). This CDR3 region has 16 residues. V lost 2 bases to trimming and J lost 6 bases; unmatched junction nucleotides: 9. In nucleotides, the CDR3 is TGTGCCACCAGCAGACAGTTTGGACAGGGGGCCTCCGAGCAGTACTTC. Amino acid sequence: CATSRQFGQGASEQYF.

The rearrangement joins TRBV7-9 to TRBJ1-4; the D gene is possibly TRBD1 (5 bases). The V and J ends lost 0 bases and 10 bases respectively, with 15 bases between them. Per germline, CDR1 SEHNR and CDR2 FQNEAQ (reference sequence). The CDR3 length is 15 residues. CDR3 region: CASSLASGTQGKLFF. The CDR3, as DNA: TGTGCCAGCAGCTTAGCGTCGGGGACCCAGGGAAAACTGTTTTTT.

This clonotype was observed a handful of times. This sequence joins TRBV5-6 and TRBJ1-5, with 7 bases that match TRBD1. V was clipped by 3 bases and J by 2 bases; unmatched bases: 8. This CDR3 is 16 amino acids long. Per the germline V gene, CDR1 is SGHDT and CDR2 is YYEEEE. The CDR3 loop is CASSSRDRWGNQPQHF. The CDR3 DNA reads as TGTGCCAGCAGCTCACGGGACAGATGGGGCAATCAGCCCCAGCATTTT.

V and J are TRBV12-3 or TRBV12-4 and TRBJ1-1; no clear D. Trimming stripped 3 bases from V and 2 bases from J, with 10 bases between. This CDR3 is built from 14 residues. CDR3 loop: CASSFGRFNTEAFF. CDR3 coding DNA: TGTGCCAGCAGTTTTGGGCGGTTTAACACTGAAGCTTTCTTT.

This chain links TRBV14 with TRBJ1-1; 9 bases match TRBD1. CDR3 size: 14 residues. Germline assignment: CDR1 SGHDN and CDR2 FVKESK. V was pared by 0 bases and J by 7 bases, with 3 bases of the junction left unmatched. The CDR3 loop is CASSQEQGAVEAFF. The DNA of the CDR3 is TGTGCCAGCAGCCAAGAACAGGGGGCGGTTGAAGCTTTCTTT.